These T cell receptor beta chains were read from a single sample in a study of blood T cells in healthy people across ages. TCRdb used MiXCR to reprocess the 5' RACE reads, holding one entry per CDR3 protein. This sample has 1 million or so distinct CDR3 sequences; roughly a quarter occur once, and the top ten carry about 0.72%. This sample was shared with a second study, whose subject was T cells of mothers and their children.

The sample taken for sequencing was blood. The receptors were gathered from a girl between 2 and 10 years old in good health. CDR3s include the opening cysteine and the closing phenylalanine or tryptophan. Each record gives: clone size, V gene, J gene, D gene, CDR3 protein, CDR3 DNA. A D gene is named only where the DNA matches it firmly. Clone size, where shown, is once, few, many, or a class for clones that have expanded.

NA	TRBV6-6	TRBJ1-2	TRBD1	CASSPRAGQGEYGYTF	TGTGCCAGCAGTCCCCGAGCGGGACAGGGAGAGTATGGCTACACCTTC
few	TRBV3-1	TRBJ1-1	NA	CASSPTKVRGDTEAFF	TGTGCCAGCAGCCCGACAAAGGTCCGAGGGGACACTGAAGCTTTCTTT
few	TRBV27	TRBJ1-6	TRBD1	CASTFRGAYNSPLHF	TGTGCCAGCACCTTCAGGGGGGCCTATAATTCACCCCTCCACTTT
NA	TRBV24-1	TRBJ1-2	NA	CATSDSPGAGFRDGYTF	TGTGCCACCAGTGATTCCCCTGGGGCCGGGTTCCGCGATGGCTACACCTTC
few	TRBV3-1	TRBJ1-2	TRBD1	CASSQVGQGPYGYTF	TGTGCCAGCAGCCAAGTAGGACAGGGTCCCTATGGCTACACCTTC
many	TRBV4-2	TRBJ2-5	NA	CASSQGWGTQYF	TGTGCCAGCAGCCAAGGTTGGGGGACCCAGTACTTC
few	TRBV7-2	TRBJ2-5	NA	CASSLESLRRTQYF	TGTGCCAGCAGCTTAGAAAGCTTGCGTCGGACCCAGTACTTC
few	TRBV5-6	TRBJ2-1	NA	CASSPTGGEQFF	TGTGCCAGCAGCCCAACGGGCGGTGAGCAGTTCTTC
NA	TRBV4-1	TRBJ1-4	NA	CASRNPGPERMFF	TGCGCCAGCAGGAATCCGGGACCCGAAAGAATGTTTTTT
NA	TRBV6-6	TRBJ2-2	NA	CASRDTDTGELLF	TGTGCCAGCCGGGACACCGACACCGGGGAGCTGCTTTTT
NA	TRBV12-5	TRBJ2-1	TRBD2	CASGLITSGRATYNEQFF	TGTGCTAGTGGTTTGATCACTAGCGGGAGGGCTACATACAATGAGCAGTTCTTC
few	TRBV29-1	TRBJ2-7	NA	CSVPQGGEEQYF	TGCAGCGTTCCTCAGGGGGGCGAAGAGCAGTACTTC
few	TRBV20-1	TRBJ1-4	NA	CSAKGEKLFF	TGCAGTGCCAAAGGGGAAAAACTGTTTTTT
few	TRBV2	TRBJ1-2	NA	CASSEMGLANYGYTF	TGTGCCAGCAGTGAAATGGGGTTAGCTAACTATGGCTACACCTTC
NA	TRBV29-1	TRBJ1-2	TRBD1	CSVGQRANYGYTF	TGCAGCGTGGGACAGAGAGCTAACTATGGCTACACCTTC
few	TRBV3-1	TRBJ1-1	NA	CASRDQLGTEAFF	TGTGCCAGCAGGGACCAGCTCGGCACTGAAGCTTTCTTT